This T cell receptor beta chain appears in the sequencing data of a study of blood T cell repertoires in COVID-19. Turning to the study itself: Researchers got acute and convalescent COVID-19 samples from the United States, Italy and Spain. PBMCs, B-cell-depleted T cells, or T cells were the source of the cDNA or gDNA that made up the material.

Profiling relied on immunoSEQ multiplex PCR, and the TCRdb table lists in-frame clones only, not all of them. The data show 99,000 or so clones, roughly 80% seen once. Material: peripheral blood. This sequence was found in an elderly woman with acute or convalescent COVID-19.

The CDR3 spells CARSSPSGTGDDPYNSPLHF. CDR3 nucleotide sequence: TGTGCCAGAAGCTCGCCCTCCGGGACAGGCGACGATCCCTATAATTCACCCCTCCACTTT. The chain joins TRBV5-3 to TRBJ1-6, with TRBD1 matching 8 bases. Being an ORF, TRBV5-3 has a function that is uncertain. This CDR3 region has 20 residues. With 3 bases clipped from V and 2 bases from J, the junction kept 16 bases outside the gene matches.